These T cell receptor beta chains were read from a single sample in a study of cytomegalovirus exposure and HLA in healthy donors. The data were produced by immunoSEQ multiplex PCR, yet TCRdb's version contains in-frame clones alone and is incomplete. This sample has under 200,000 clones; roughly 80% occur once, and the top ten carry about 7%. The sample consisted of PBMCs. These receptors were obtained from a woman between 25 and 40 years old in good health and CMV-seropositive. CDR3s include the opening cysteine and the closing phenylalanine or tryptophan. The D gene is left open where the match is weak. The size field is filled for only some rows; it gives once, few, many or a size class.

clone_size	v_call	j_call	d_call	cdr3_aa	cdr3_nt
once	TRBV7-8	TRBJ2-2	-	CASSLFEINTGELFF	TGTGCCAGCAGCTTATTCGAGATTAACACCGGGGAGCTGTTTTTT
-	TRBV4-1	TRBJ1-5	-	CASSPGPDRYYQPQHF	TGCGCCAGCAGCCCTGGACCGGACAGATACTATCAGCCCCAGCATTTT
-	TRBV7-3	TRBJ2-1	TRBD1	CASSFGQGGEQFF	TGTGCCAGCAGCTTCGGACAGGGGGGTGAGCAGTTCTTC
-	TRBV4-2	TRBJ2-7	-	CASSLSGQSYEQYF	TGTGCCAGCAGCCTCTCAGGACAGTCCTACGAGCAGTACTTC
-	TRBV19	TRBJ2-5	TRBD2	CASSLPSGGRPGTQYF	TGTGCCAGTAGCCTCCCCAGCGGGGGACGCCCCGGGACTCAGTACTTC
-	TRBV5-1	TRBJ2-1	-	CASSLLGGSYNEQFF	TGCGCCAGCAGCTTGCTAGGTGGCTCCTACAATGAGCAGTTCTTC
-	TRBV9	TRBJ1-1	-	CASSAAASMNTEAFF	TGTGCCAGCAGCGCAGCGGCCTCTATGAACACTGAAGCTTTCTTT
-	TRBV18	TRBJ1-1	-	CASSPGPTENTEAFF	TGTGCCAGCTCACCAGGGCCAACAGAGAACACTGAAGCTTTCTTT
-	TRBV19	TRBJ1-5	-	CASSIDPTDQPQHF	TGTGCCAGTAGTATAGATCCAACGGATCAGCCCCAGCATTTT
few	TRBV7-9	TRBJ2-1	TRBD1	CASSLGQGAIDNEQFF	TGTGCCAGCAGCTTAGGACAGGGGGCGATTGACAATGAGCAGTTCTTC
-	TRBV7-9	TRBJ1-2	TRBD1	CASSLGGTGGHGYTF	TGTGCCAGCAGCTTAGGGGGGACAGGAGGGCATGGCTACACCTTC
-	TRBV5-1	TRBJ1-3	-	CASSEGSGNTIYF	TGCGCCAGCAGCGAGGGATCTGGAAACACCATATATTTT
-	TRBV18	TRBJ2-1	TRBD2	CASSPRGGGGSSYNEQFF	TGTGCCAGCTCACCACGGGGAGGCGGGGGGAGCTCCTACAATGAGCAGTTCTTC
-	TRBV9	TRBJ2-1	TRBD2	CASNPSGVLYNEQFF	TGTGCCAGCAACCCTAGCGGGGTCCTCTACAATGAGCAGTTCTTC
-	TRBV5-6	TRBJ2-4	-	CASSLYQGLEYF	TGTGCCAGCAGCTTGTACCAGGGATTGGAGTACTTC
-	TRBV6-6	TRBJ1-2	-	CASSYGHGLFGYGYTF	TGTGCCAGCAGTTACGGGCACGGACTCTTCGGCTATGGCTACACCTTC
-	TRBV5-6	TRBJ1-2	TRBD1	CASSFPQGAHGYTF	TGTGCCAGCAGCTTCCCACAGGGGGCGCACGGCTACACCTTC
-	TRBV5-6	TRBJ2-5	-	CASSFTGQETQYF	TGTGCCAGCAGCTTTACTGGCCAAGAGACCCAGTACTTC
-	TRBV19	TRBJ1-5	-	CASTPGGSRNQPQHF	TGTGCCAGTACCCCGGGGGGGTCGAGGAATCAGCCCCAGCATTTT
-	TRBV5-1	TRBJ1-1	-	CASSYEGGNTEAFF	TGCGCCAGCAGCTACGAGGGAGGGAACACTGAAGCTTTCTTT
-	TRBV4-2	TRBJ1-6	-	CASSRTEGRRGNSPLHF	TGTGCCAGCAGCCGTACCGAAGGGAGGCGTGGTAATTCACCCCTCCACTTT
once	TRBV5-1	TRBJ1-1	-	CASSITQGKGTEAFF	TGCGCCAGCAGTATCACACAGGGAAAAGGCACTGAAGCTTTCTTT
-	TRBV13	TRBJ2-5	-	CASSLLGSGETQYF	TGTGCCAGCAGCTTACTCGGTAGTGGAGAGACCCAGTACTTC
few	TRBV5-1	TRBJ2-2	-	CASSNEQGGWYTGELFF	TGCGCCAGCAGCAACGAACAGGGAGGGTGGTACACCGGGGAGCTGTTTTTT
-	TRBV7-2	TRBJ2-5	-	CASSLGISGETQYF	TGTGCCAGCAGCTTAGGGATTTCAGGAGAGACCCAGTACTTC
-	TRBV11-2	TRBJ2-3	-	CASSFSGAQYF	TGTGCCAGCAGCTTCTCGGGGGCGCAGTATTTT
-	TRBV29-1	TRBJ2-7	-	CSVVRDYSYEQYF	TGCAGCGTGGTCAGGGATTACTCCTACGAGCAGTACTTC
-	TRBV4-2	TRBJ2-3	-	CASSQDGAGRTDTQYF	TGTGCCAGCAGCCAAGATGGGGCAGGGAGGACAGATACGCAGTATTTT
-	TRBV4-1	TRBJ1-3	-	CASSQGAGGLSGNTIYF	TGCGCCAGCAGCCAGGGCGCCGGGGGGCTCTCTGGAAACACCATATATTTT
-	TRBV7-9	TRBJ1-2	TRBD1	CASSLQGGPGYGYTF	TGTGCCAGCAGCTTACAGGGGGGCCCCGGCTATGGCTACACCTTC
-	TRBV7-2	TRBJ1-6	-	CASSPPGYSNSPLHF	TGTGCCAGCAGCCCCCCAGGGTACTCTAATTCACCCCTCCACTTT
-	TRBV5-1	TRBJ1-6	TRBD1	CVSSLGGTGYNSPLHF	TGCGTCAGCAGCTTGGGTGGGACAGGCTATAATTCACCCCTCCACTTT
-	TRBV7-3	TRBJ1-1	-	CASSPPGGNTEAFF	TGTGCCAGCAGCCCCCCCGGGGGGAACACTGAAGCTTTCTTT
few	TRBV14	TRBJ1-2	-	CASSQGGSRGGRNNYGYTF	TGTGCCAGCAGCCAAGGAGGGTCACGGGGAGGGAGGAATAACTATGGCTACACCTTC
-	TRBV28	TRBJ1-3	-	CASSIDRSDTIYF	TGTGCCAGCAGTATTGACAGGTCGGACACCATATATTTT
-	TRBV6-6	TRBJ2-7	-	CASSYPVWGATYEQYF	TGTGCCAGCAGTTACCCCGTTTGGGGAGCCACCTACGAGCAGTACTTC
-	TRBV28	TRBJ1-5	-	CASSSNPLPRASSSPQHF	TGTGCCAGCAGTTCGAACCCGCTTCCCAGGGCCTCCTCTTCTCCCCAGCATTTT
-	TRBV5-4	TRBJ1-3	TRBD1	CASSSGGTGASGNTIYF	TGTGCCAGCAGCTCTGGAGGGACAGGGGCTTCTGGAAACACCATATATTTT
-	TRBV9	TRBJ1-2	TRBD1	CASSGDRGNYGYTF	TGTGCCAGCAGCGGAGACAGGGGGAACTATGGCTACACCTTC
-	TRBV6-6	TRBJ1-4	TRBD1	CASSPTGGATNEKLFF	TGTGCCAGCAGCCCGACAGGGGGCGCAACTAATGAAAAACTGTTTTTT